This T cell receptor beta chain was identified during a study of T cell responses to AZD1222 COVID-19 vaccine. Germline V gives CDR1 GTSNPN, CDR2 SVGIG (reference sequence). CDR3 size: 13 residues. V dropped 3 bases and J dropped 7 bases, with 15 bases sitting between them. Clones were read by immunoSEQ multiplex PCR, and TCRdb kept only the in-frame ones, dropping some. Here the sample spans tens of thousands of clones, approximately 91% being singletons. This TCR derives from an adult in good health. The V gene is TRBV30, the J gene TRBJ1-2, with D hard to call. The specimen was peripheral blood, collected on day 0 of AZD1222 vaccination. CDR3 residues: CAWRARRAGGYTF. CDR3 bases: TGTGCCTGGAGAGCCCGGCGAGCGGGTGGCTACACCTTC.